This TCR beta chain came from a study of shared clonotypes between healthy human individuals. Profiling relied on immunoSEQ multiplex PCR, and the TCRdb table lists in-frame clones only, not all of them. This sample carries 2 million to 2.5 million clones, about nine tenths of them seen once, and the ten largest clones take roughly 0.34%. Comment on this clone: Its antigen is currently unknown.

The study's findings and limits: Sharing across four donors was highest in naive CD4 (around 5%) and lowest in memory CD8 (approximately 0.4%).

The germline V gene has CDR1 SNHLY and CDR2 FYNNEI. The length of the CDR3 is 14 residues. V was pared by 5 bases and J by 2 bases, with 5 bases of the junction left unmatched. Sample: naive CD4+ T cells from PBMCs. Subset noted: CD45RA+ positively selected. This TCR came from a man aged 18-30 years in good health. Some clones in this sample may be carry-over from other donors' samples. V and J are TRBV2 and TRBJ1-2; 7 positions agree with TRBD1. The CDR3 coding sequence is TGTGCCAGCAGTTACAACAGGGGAAACTATGGCTACACCTTC. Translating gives CASSYNRGNYGYTF. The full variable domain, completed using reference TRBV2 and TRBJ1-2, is EPEVTQTPSHQVTQMGQEVILRCVPISNHLYFYWYRQILGQKVEFLVSFYNNEISEKSEIFDDQFSVERPDGSNFTLKIRSTKLEDSAMYFCASSYNRGNYGYTFGSGTRLTVV.